This T cell receptor beta chain was profiled in a study of OX40 agonist ivuxolimab in advanced cancers. Study-wide context: Males comprised 75% to 90% of the group, whose mean age was 60 years (range 23 to 79).

The germline V gene encodes CDR1 SGHDN and CDR2 FVKESK. V was clipped by 4 bases and J by 8 bases, with 14 bases between them. The CDR3 length is 13 residues. The assay was immunoSEQ multiplex PCR, and TCRdb's table has in-frame clones only and misses some. The sample carries about 46,000 clones, around 90% recorded once. This specimen consisted of CD4+ or CD8+ T cells sorted from blood, obtained in a trial of the OX40 agonist ivuxolimab. The V gene is TRBV14, the J gene TRBJ1-2, with D unclear. The receptor's source is an adult with an advanced solid tumor such as melanoma, head and neck, liver or kidney cancer. The CDR3 DNA reads TGTGCCAGCAGCCTCACCCCACAAGAGGGCTACACCTTC. It codes for CASSLTPQEGYTF. The full variable domain, with the rest looked up from reference TRBV14 and TRBJ1-2, is EAGVTQFPSHSVIEKGQTVTLRCDPISGHDNLYWYRRVMGKEIKFLLHFVKESKQDESGMPNNRFLAERTGGTYSTLKVQPAELEDSGVYFCASSLTPQEGYTFGSGTRLTVV.